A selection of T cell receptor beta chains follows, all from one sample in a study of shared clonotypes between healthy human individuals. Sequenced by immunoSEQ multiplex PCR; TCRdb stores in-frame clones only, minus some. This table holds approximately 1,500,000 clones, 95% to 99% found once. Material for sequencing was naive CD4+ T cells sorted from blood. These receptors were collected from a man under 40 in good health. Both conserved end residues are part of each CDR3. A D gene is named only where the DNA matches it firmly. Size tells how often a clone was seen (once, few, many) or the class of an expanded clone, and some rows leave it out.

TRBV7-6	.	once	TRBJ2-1	CASSLDRRSEQFF	TGTGCCAGCAGCTTGGACAGACGGAGTGAGCAGTTCTTC
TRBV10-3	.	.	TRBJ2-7	CAISPKVGSSYEQYF	TGTGCCATCTCCCCTAAGGTGGGAAGCTCCTACGAGCAGTACTTC
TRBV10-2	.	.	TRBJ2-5	CASSESLSGVGTQYF	TGCGCCAGCAGTGAGTCGCTTAGTGGGGTTGGGACCCAGTACTTC
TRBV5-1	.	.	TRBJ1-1	CATKGTVEGEAFF	TGCGCCACCAAGGGGACCGTTGAGGGGGAAGCTTTCTTT
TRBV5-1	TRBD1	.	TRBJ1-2	CASSLGDRPPPGYTF	TGCGCCAGCAGCTTGGGGGACAGGCCTCCACCTGGCTACACCTTC
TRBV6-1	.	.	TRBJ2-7	CASSSTGPYEQYF	TGTGCCAGCAGTTCCACAGGGCCCTACGAGCAGTACTTC
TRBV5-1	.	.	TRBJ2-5	CASSLGGGQETQYF	TGCGCCAGCAGCTTGGGGGGCGGCCAAGAGACCCAGTACTTC
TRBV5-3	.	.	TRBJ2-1	CARSPRGKGPNEQFF	TGTGCCAGAAGCCCTAGGGGAAAGGGCCCCAATGAGCAGTTCTTC
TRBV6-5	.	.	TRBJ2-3	CASSFRHHTDTQYF	TGTGCCAGCAGTTTCCGACATCACACAGATACGCAGTATTTT
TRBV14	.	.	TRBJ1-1	CASSQEQGYTEAFF	TGTGCCAGCAGCCAAGAACAGGGATACACTGAAGCTTTCTTT
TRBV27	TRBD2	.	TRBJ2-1	CASRPGTNYNEQFF	TGTGCCAGCAGACCCGGGACTAACTACAATGAGCAGTTCTTC
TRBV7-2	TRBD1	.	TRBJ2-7	CASSQRTGYNYEQYF	TGTGCCAGCAGCCAGCGGACAGGGTATAATTACGAGCAGTACTTC
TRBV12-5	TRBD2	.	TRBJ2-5	CASGTSGSKTQYF	TGTGCTAGTGGAACTAGCGGGAGTAAGACCCAGTACTTC
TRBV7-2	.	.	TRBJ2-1	CASSDRIGLPRGFF	TGTGCCAGCAGCGACCGAATCGGACTACCTCGGGGGTTCTTC
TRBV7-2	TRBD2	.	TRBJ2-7	CASSLGLAGSWNEQYF	TGTGCCAGCAGCTTAGGACTAGCGGGATCATGGAACGAGCAGTACTTC
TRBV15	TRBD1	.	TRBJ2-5	CATSKPGQVGETQYF	TGTGCCACCAGCAAACCGGGACAGGTGGGGGAGACCCAGTACTTC
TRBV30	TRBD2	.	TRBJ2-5	CAWSLSRTSGPWYQETQYF	TGTGCCTGGAGCCTAAGTCGGACTAGCGGACCTTGGTACCAAGAGACCCAGTACTTC
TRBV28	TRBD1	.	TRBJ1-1	CASSTQGSDTEAFF	TGTGCCAGCAGCACACAGGGGTCTGACACTGAAGCTTTCTTT
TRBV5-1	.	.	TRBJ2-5	CASSLQGKETQYF	TGCGCCAGCAGCTTGCAGGGGAAAGAGACCCAGTACTTC
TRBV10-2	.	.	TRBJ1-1	CASSDRGGNTEAFF	TGCGCCAGTTCGGATCGGGGAGGAAACACTGAAGCTTTCTTT
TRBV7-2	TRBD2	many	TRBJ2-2	CASRVAGPTGELFF	TGTGCCAGCAGGGTAGCGGGGCCCACCGGGGAGCTGTTTTTT
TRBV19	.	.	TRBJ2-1	CASSILQGGNEQFF	TGTGCCAGTAGTATATTACAGGGAGGCAATGAGCAGTTCTTC
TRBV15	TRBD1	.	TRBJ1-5	CATSRGRDRGTSNQPQHF	TGTGCCACCAGCAGAGGCCGGGACAGGGGGACTAGCAATCAGCCCCAGCATTTT
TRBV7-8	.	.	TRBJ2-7	CASSFTGPSYEQYF	TGTGCCAGCAGCTTCACGGGACCATCCTACGAGCAGTACTTC
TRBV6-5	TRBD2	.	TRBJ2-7	CASTFGGEGAYEQYF	TGTGCCAGCACCTTCGGGGGGGAGGGAGCCTACGAGCAGTACTTC
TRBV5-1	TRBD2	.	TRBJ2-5	CASQAGGQETQYF	TGCGCCAGCCAAGCGGGGGGCCAAGAGACCCAGTACTTC
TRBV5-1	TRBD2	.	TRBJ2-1	CASSQGRTSHNEQFF	TGCGCCAGCAGCCAAGGACGGACTAGCCACAATGAGCAGTTCTTC
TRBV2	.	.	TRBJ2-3	CASSEELGGTDTQYF	TGTGCCAGCAGTGAAGAGCTCGGAGGCACAGATACGCAGTATTTT
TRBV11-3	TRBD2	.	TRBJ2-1	CASSGGSLSYNEQFF	TGTGCCAGCAGTGGCGGGAGCCTCTCCTACAATGAGCAGTTCTTC
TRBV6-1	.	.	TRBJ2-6	CASSGGPFLSGANVLTF	TGTGCCAGCAGTGGGGGTCCTTTCCTCTCTGGGGCCAACGTCCTGACTTTC
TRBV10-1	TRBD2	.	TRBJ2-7	CASSIQVTSGKDEQYF	TGCGCCAGCAGTATACAGGTTACTAGCGGAAAGGACGAGCAGTACTTC
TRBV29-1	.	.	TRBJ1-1	CSVEQFAHQIERTAEAFF	TGCAGCGTTGAACAGTTTGCCCATCAGATTGAGCGAACCGCTGAAGCTTTCTTT
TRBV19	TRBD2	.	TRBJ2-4	CASSMFPGGRENIQYF	TGTGCCAGTAGTATGTTCCCCGGAGGGCGGGAGAACATTCAGTACTTC
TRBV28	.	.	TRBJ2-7	CASSRVPYEQYF	TGTGCCAGCAGCCGAGTACCCTACGAGCAGTACTTC
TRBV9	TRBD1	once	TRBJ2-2	CASSASAGGPGELFF	TGTGCCAGCAGCGCTTCGGCAGGGGGCCCCGGGGAGCTGTTTTTT
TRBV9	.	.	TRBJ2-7	CASSADGSSYEQYF	TGTGCCAGCAGCGCCGACGGGAGCTCCTACGAGCAGTACTTC
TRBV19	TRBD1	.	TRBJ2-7	CASSKDRVGVPRLGEQYF	TGTGCCAGTAGTAAGGACAGGGTAGGAGTGCCCCGCTTGGGGGAGCAGTACTTC
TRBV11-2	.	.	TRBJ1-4	CASSFRLSGREKLFF	TGTGCCAGCAGCTTCAGACTCTCCGGACGGGAAAAACTGTTTTTT